The 21 T cell receptor beta chains listed next were all sequenced from one sample in a study of shared clonotypes between healthy human individuals (dated by TCRdb to the early 2020s). The library came from the immunoSEQ multiplex PCR assay. The immuneACCESS repertoire file appears here via TCRdb, limited to in-frame rearrangements. These files lack a portion of the clones; in checked studies, under half of the deficit traces to unresolved V genes, and the cause of the others is not known. The sample data list roughly 2.2 million clones, and more than 85% of these were observed just once. The top ten clones comprise roughly 0.36% of the sample. Sequencing was done on a sample of naive CD4+ T cells from PBMCs. The sample's cell subset or site label, in plain terms: CD45RA+ positively selected. These receptors originate from a man aged 18 to 30 in good health. Some clones in this sample may be carry-over from other donors' samples.

The V gene is TRBV5-1, the J gene TRBJ2-1, with D possibly matching TRBD2 (6 bases). The length of the CDR3 is 14 residues. CDR1 is SGHRS and CDR2 is YFSETQ in the germline V gene. With 7 bases removed from V and 6 bases from J, the gap between germline ends came to 17 bases. Here the CDR3 DNA reads TGCGCCAGCCGTCTGGGGGACTTCACCAATGAGCAGTTCTTC. It yields the protein CASRLGDFTNEQFF.

Concerning this clone itself: Distinct nucleotide sequences in the sample also encode this CDR3. The chain uses TRBV11-3 and TRBJ2-2, with D unresolved. The length of the CDR3 is 12 residues. Trimming cost V 2 bases and J 2 bases, with 0 bases left between them. The germline V gene encodes CDR1 SGHNT and CDR2 YENEEA. CDR3 loop: CASSLNTGELFF. CDR3 sequence (DNA): TGTGCCAGCAGCTTAAACACCGGGGAGCTGTTTTTT.

The chain links TRBV19 to TRBJ2-1, with 7 bases aligning to TRBD2. The V and J ends lost 3 bases and 9 bases, in that order; junction bases with no gene match: 8. The germline gives CDR1 LNHDA, CDR2 SQIVND (reference sequence). This CDR3 is built from 14 residues. CDR3 region: CASSMGREIGEQFF. CDR3 DNA: TGTGCCAGTAGTATGGGGCGGGAGATTGGTGAGCAGTTCTTC.

J is TRBJ2-3 and V is TRBV28, with TRBD2 identical over 10 bases. This CDR3 is built from 13 residues. The V gene end was trimmed by 6 bases and the J gene end by 3 bases; junction bases not matched to a gene: 0. Germline CDR1 is MDHEN and CDR2 is SYDVKM. CDR3 nucleotide sequence: TGTGCCAGCAGGGGACTAGCGACAGATACGCAGTATTTT. This codes for CASRGLATDTQYF.

The chain joins TRBV7-8 to TRBJ1-1, with a tentative D call TRBD1 (6 bases). This CDR3 has 14 amino acids. In germline, CDR1 is SGHVS, CDR2 FQNEAQ. Between the trimmed V and J ends, which lost 3 bases and 6 bases, there was a span of 14 bases. CDR3 nucleotide sequence: TGTGCCAGCAGCTTCTCCTATCCAGGGGCTGAAGCTTTCTTT. Its protein is CASSFSYPGAEAFF.

The chain couples TRBV7-2 to TRBJ2-2; 9 bases are shared with TRBD2. Germline CDR1 SGHTA, CDR2 FQGNSA. The CDR3 is 15 residues long. V trimming: 1 base; J trimming: 7 bases; junction bases outside the gene matches: 4. The CDR3 loop is CASSLGLAVFGELFF. DNA for the CDR3: TGTGCCAGCAGCTTAGGACTAGCGGTTTTCGGGGAGCTGTTTTTT.

The chain links TRBV5-4 to TRBJ2-1; D unresolved. CDR3 length: 12 amino acids. V lost 1 base, J lost 7 bases, and 6 bases lay in between. The germline V gene encodes CDR1 SGHNT and CDR2 YYREEE (reference sequence). The CDR3 protein is CASSLFLNEQFF. CDR3 coding DNA: TGTGCCAGCAGCTTGTTTCTAAATGAGCAGTTCTTC.

The chain has TRBV2 and TRBJ2-1; 10 bases line up with TRBD1. CDR1 and CDR2 (germline): SNHLY, FYNNEI. The CDR3 length is 15 residues. The ends lost 4 bases at V and 9 bases at J; junction bases unmatched: 9. CDR3 sequence reads: CASSADRGTLSEQFF. The DNA of the CDR3 is TGTGCCAGCAGTGCGGACAGGGGGACTCTTAGTGAGCAGTTCTTC.

This clone was counted once. V is TRBV10-3 and J is TRBJ2-6; 11 positions agree with TRBD1. Germline assignment: CDR1 ENHRY and CDR2 SYGVKD. This CDR3 has 19 amino acids. The trim removed 2 bases at V and 3 bases at J, leaving 9 bases unmatched. CDR3 nucleotides: TGTGCCATCAGTGAGATGTGGACAGGGGGCGTAAGTGGGGCCAACGTCCTGACTTTC. Translated: CAISEMWTGGVSGANVLTF.

A remark on this clone: In the same sample, other DNA sequences code for this CDR3. The chain links TRBV5-4 to TRBJ2-7; the match to TRBD2 covers 10 bases. This CDR3 has 14 amino acids. V gave up 2 bases and J gave up 4 bases; unmatched junction bases: 3. Germline CDR1 and CDR2: SGHNT and YYREEE (reference sequence). The CDR3 DNA follows: TGTGCCAGCAGCTTAGCGGGAGGGCCTTACGAGCAGTACTTC. This codes for CASSLAGGPYEQYF.

This clone is a singleton in its sample. The chain is built from TRBV6-6 and TRBJ1-5; weak D call: TRBD1 (6 bases). The CDR3 length is 16 residues. V dropped 5 bases and J dropped 6 bases, with 20 bases sitting between them. CDR1 and CDR2 (germline): MNHNY, SVGAGI (reference sequence). The CDR3, as DNA: TGTGCCAGCAGTCCACCCGGGGGCTGGTCTAGTCAGCCCCAGCATTTT. This encodes CASSPPGGWSSQPQHF.

Turning to this clone: The sample carries other DNA sequences with the same CDR3. The genes are TRBV7-9 and TRBJ1-4, with TRBD1 matching over 7 bases. The CDR3 is 14 residues long. V trimming: 3 bases; J trimming: 6 bases; junction bases outside the gene matches: 4. CDR1 is SEHNR and CDR2 is FQNEAQ in the germline V gene (reference sequence). CDR3 region: CASSLRQGDEKLFF. The CDR3 DNA reads TGTGCCAGCAGCTTGAGACAGGGAGATGAAAAACTGTTTTTT.

This clone has only one observation. This rearrangement joins TRBV15 to TRBJ1-3; D call uncertain. CDR3 length: 14 amino acids. Germline CDR1 is LNHNV and CDR2 is YYDKDF (reference sequence). V shed 3 bases and J shed 4 bases, with 10 bases lying between them. CDR3 amino acids: CATSRDSAGNTIYF. CDR3 in DNA: TGTGCCACCAGCAGGGATTCAGCGGGAAACACCATATATTTT.

This chain links TRBV5-1 with TRBJ2-5, with a possible D match to TRBD1 (8 bases). Trimming cost V 3 bases and J 3 bases, with 18 bases left between them. Per the germline V gene, CDR1 is SGHRS and CDR2 is YFSETQ. The CDR3 has 16 amino acids. The chain's CDR3 is CASSSGQARGEETQYF. CDR3 sequence (DNA): TGCGCCAGCAGCTCGGGACAGGCTCGGGGGGAAGAGACCCAGTACTTC.

This chain uses TRBV25-1 with TRBJ1-3; no definite D call. The germline V gene encodes CDR1 MGHDK and CDR2 SYGVNS. The CDR3 length is 16 residues. The germline V and J ends were trimmed by 2 bases and 0 bases, with 11 bases remaining between them. The CDR3 loop is CASSEPRRHSGNTIYF. CDR3 DNA sequence: TGTGCCAGCAGTGAACCGAGACGGCACTCTGGAAACACCATATATTTT.

The rearrangement links TRBV28 to TRBJ2-7; 7 bases are shared with TRBD1. This CDR3 has 13 amino acids. The germline gives CDR1 MDHEN, CDR2 SYDVKM. The V gene end was trimmed by 3 bases and the J gene end by 5 bases; junction bases not matched to a gene: 4. Here the CDR3 reads CASSFYRGHEQYF. The CDR3 region has the DNA TGTGCCAGCAGTTTTTACAGGGGCCACGAGCAGTACTTC.

The V gene is TRBV18, the J gene TRBJ1-5; 7 bases map to TRBD1. CDR3 length equals 15 residues. Trimming removed 3 bases from V and 5 bases from J; junction bases left unmatched: 7. Germline CDR1 reads KGHSH; CDR2 reads LQKENI. CDR3 DNA: TGTGCCAGCTCACCGACATACACAGGGGATCAGCCCCAGCATTTT. Translation: CASSPTYTGDQPQHF.

The rearrangement joins TRBV6-6 to TRBJ2-4; 7 bases are shared with TRBD2. Trimming took 8 bases from V and 6 from J; bases not matched to a gene: 16. The germline CDR1 and CDR2 sequences are MNHNY and SVGAGI (reference sequence). This CDR3 has 16 amino acids. CDR3: CASGRPSGLYGNIQYF. The CDR3 bases are TGTGCCAGCGGGAGGCCTAGCGGTCTATATGGAAACATTCAGTACTTC.

Comment on this clone: At the DNA level, this CDR3 is encoded by other sequences in the same sample as well. This rearrangement joins TRBV27 to TRBJ1-5, with 11 bases identical to TRBD1. Trimming removed 1 base from V and 4 bases from J; junction bases left unmatched: 3. Germline values: CDR1 MNHEY, CDR2 SMNVEV (reference sequence). This CDR3 is 16 amino acids long. As DNA, the CDR3 is TGTGCCAGCAGTTTATATGGGACAGGGGGTAATCAGCCCCAGCATTTT. It codes for CASSLYGTGGNQPQHF.

Of note for this clone: Additional DNA sequences in this sample encode the identical CDR3. Here the CDR3 DNA reads TGTGCCTGGAGTGTCGACAGGAACACTGAAGCTTTCTTT. Translating gives CAWSVDRNTEAFF. The gene calls are TRBV30 and TRBJ1-1; weak D call: TRBD1 (5 bases). This CDR3 contains 13 residues. Germline V gives CDR1 GTSNPN, CDR2 SVGIG (reference sequence). V shed 0 bases and J shed 1 base, with 6 bases lying between them. Drawing the rest from reference TRBV30 and TRBJ1-1, the complete variable domain is SQTIHQWPATLVQPVGSPLSLECTVEGTSNPNLYWYRQAAGRGLQLLFYSVGIGQISSEVPQNLSASRPQDRQFILSSKKLLLSDSGFYLCAWSVDRNTEAFFGQGTRLTVV.

J is TRBJ2-7 and V is TRBV28; possibly TRBD1 for D (6 bases). Trimming stripped 6 bases from V and 3 bases from J, with 12 bases between. Germline CDR1 reads MDHEN; CDR2 reads SYDVKM. This CDR3 comprises 13 residues. This CDR3 is CASRKDSLYEQYF. The CDR3 nucleotides are TGTGCCAGCAGAAAGGACAGCCTCTACGAGCAGTACTTC.